The 26 T cell receptor beta chains below were found in one sample sequenced in a study of CD8+ T cells in alopecia areata. Noted treatment: oral pan-JAK inhibitor, 5-10 mg twice daily. Sequencing used cDNA as its template, made by extracting RNA and reverse transcribing it. Sequencing used immunoSEQ multiplex PCR; TCRdb keeps in-frame clones, though not all of them. The sample contains about 190,000 clones, roughly three fifths of which appear only once. Sequencing was performed on CD4+ T cells sorted from blood, taken at week 4, from a patient treated with tofacitinib. The receptor set was obtained from a human donor with alopecia areata.

This clone turned up a few times. The chain joins TRBV7-2 to TRBJ2-3; D is perhaps TRBD2 (7 bases). The V and J ends lost 2 bases and 2 bases respectively, with 11 bases between them. Germline-derived CDR1 and CDR2 are SGHTA and FQGNSA. The CDR3 covers 15 residues. As DNA, the CDR3 is TGTGCCAGCAGCTTACAAGCGGGACACACAGATACGCAGTATTTT. Translated, it gives CASSLQAGHTDTQYF.

The J gene is TRBJ2-1, the V gene TRBV7-9; no definite D call. Germline loops: CDR1 SEHNR, CDR2 FQNEAQ (reference sequence). The V end was cut by 3 bases, the J end by 9 bases, with 3 bases between. The CDR3 totals 10 residues. CDR3 residues: CASSLSEQFF. CDR3 sequence (DNA): TGTGCCAGCAGCTTGAGTGAGCAGTTCTTC.

This clone was seen only a few times. The CDR3 sequence: CAIYAEEPEAFF. As DNA, the CDR3 is TGTGCCATCTACGCCGAGGAACCTGAAGCTTTCTTT. The chain couples TRBV28 to TRBJ1-1; D unclear. With 10 bases removed from V and 6 bases from J, the gap between germline ends came to 15 bases. The CDR3 totals 12 residues. Germline values: CDR1 MDHEN, CDR2 SYDVKM. The full variable domain, rest sourced from reference TRBV28 and TRBJ1-1, is DVKVTQSSRYLVKRTGEKVFLECVQDMDHENMFWYRQDPGLGLRLIYFSYDVKMKEKGDIPEGYSVSREKKERFSLILESASTNQTSMYLCAIYAEEPEAFFGQGTRLTVV.

Comment on this clone: Different DNA sequences within this sample yield the same CDR3. The chain joins TRBV30 to TRBJ1-2; D is uncertain. Germline CDR1 is GTSNPN and CDR2 is SVGIG (reference sequence). Trimming removed 0 bases from V and 4 bases from J, with 6 bases in between. The CDR3 contains 12 residues. For the CDR3, the DNA is TGTGCCTGGAGTGTACGAAGCTATGGCTACACCTTC. Translated, it gives CAWSVRSYGYTF.

This clone was detected ten times or more. The genes are TRBV5-5 and TRBJ2-1; 7 positions match TRBD2. In germline, CDR1 is SGHKS, CDR2 YYEKEE (reference sequence). Trimming took 0 bases from V and 4 from J; bases not matched to a gene: 13. The CDR3 is 18 amino acids. The CDR3 protein is CASSLVLASGAQYNEQFF. The CDR3 DNA reads TGTGCCAGCAGCTTGGTATTGGCTAGCGGAGCCCAATACAATGAGCAGTTCTTC.

The gene calls are TRBV13 and TRBJ1-2; D remains unclear. V was trimmed by 0 bases and J by 1 base, leaving 6 bases between them. The CDR3 length is 14 residues. The germline gives CDR1 PRHDT, CDR2 FYEKMQ (reference sequence). This CDR3 reads CASSLGDNNYGYTF. Here the CDR3 DNA reads TGTGCCAGCAGCTTAGGCGACAATAACTATGGCTACACCTTC.

The chain uses TRBV10-3 and TRBJ2-7; TRBD2 agrees at 8 bases. J gave up 6 bases and V 0 bases, and 10 bases lay outside the gene matches. The CDR3 is made up of 16 amino acids. Germline CDR1 reads ENHRY; CDR2 reads SYGVKD. This chain's CDR3 is CAISESTLAGPLEQYF. CDR3 DNA sequence: TGTGCCATCAGTGAGTCGACTCTAGCGGGTCCCCTCGAGCAGTACTTC.

The chain joins TRBV2 to TRBJ1-2, with D maybe TRBD1 (5 bases). From germline, CDR1 is SNHLY and CDR2 FYNNEI. The CDR3 has 12 residues. V dropped 8 bases and J dropped 4 bases, with 11 bases sitting between them. CDR3 residues: CASGGAIYGYTF. In DNA, the CDR3 is TGTGCCAGCGGTGGGGCAATCTATGGCTACACCTTC.

The chain is built from TRBV30 and TRBJ1-2; D is uncertain. The CDR3 consists of 11 residues. CDR1 and CDR2 from the germline V gene are GTSNPN and SVGIG (reference sequence). Trimming took off 0 bases at V and 8 bases at J, with 7 bases between the two ends. CDR3 sequence: CAWSVSRGYTF. The CDR3 DNA reads TGTGCCTGGAGTGTAAGTCGAGGCTACACCTTC.

The count of this clone is one. The chain is built from TRBV5-1 and TRBJ2-7, with 10 bases fitting TRBD2. Trimming cost V 0 bases and J 3 bases; bases outside gene matches: 6. The CDR3 is 16 amino acids. Germline CDR1 reads SGHRS; CDR2 reads YFSETQ. In nucleotides, the CDR3 is TGCGCCAGCAGCTTGGAGGCTAGCGGGAGTATCTACGAGCAGTACTTC. Its protein is CASSLEASGSIYEQYF.

The chain links TRBV7-9 to TRBJ2-5; D gene uncertain. This CDR3 spans 11 amino acids. Trimming stripped 2 bases from V and 5 bases from J, with 3 bases between. Germline V gene data show CDR1 as SEHNR and CDR2 as FQNEAQ (reference sequence). CDR3 sequence (DNA): TGTGCCAGCAGCTTAATGGAGACCCAGTACTTC. Translation: CASSLMETQYF.

The CDR3 nucleotides are TGTGCCTGGAGTGGACAGCAAGAGACCCAGTACTTC. Residues: CAWSGQQETQYF. This sequence joins TRBV30 and TRBJ2-5; D might be TRBD1 (5 bases). The CDR3 covers 12 residues. Trimming pared 1 base from V and 2 bases from J, leaving 5 bases between. CDR1 GTSNPN and CDR2 SVGIG come from the germline V gene (reference sequence).

The V and J genes are TRBV19 and TRBJ2-7; TRBD2 matches 13 bases. V lost 6 bases and J lost 7; bases outside the gene matches: 6. The CDR3 covers 14 residues. CDR1 and CDR2 (germline): LNHDA, SQIVND (reference sequence). CDR3 DNA sequence: TGTGCCAGTAGCGGACTAGCGGGAGTTGGGGAGCAGTACTTC. Translated, it gives CASSGLAGVGEQYF.

The V gene is TRBV9, the J gene TRBJ1-1; D is possibly TRBD1 (5 bases). The V gene's germline CDR1 is SGDLS and CDR2 YYNGEE. The CDR3 covers 15 residues. V was trimmed by 3 bases and J by 1 base, leaving 13 bases between them. CDR3 amino acids: CASSALGHENTEAFF. CDR3 nucleotides: TGTGCCAGCAGCGCTCTAGGACACGAGAACACTGAAGCTTTCTTT.

CDR3 residues: CASPGQGVQETQYF. The CDR3 bases are TGTGCCAGTCCGGGACAGGGGGTACAAGAGACCCAGTACTTC. The rearrangement links TRBV19 to TRBJ2-5; 11 bases align to TRBD1. The trim removed 8 bases at V and 2 bases at J, leaving 4 bases unmatched. There are 14 residues in the CDR3. Germline V gives CDR1 LNHDA, CDR2 SQIVND (reference sequence). The full variable domain, completed using reference TRBV19 and TRBJ2-5, is DGGITQSPKYLFRKEGQNVTLSCEQNLNHDAMYWYRQDPGQGLRLIYYSQIVNDFQKGDIAEGYSVSREKKESFPLTVTSAQKNPTAFYLCASPGQGVQETQYFGPGTRLLVL.

This clone appeared once. This sequence joins TRBV28 and TRBJ2-7; the match to TRBD1 covers 11 bases. This CDR3 is built from 15 residues. V lost 5 bases, J lost 2 bases, and 5 bases stayed unmatched. Germline CDR1 and CDR2: MDHEN and SYDVKM. The CDR3 spells CASSEPGQGAYEQYF. In DNA, the CDR3 is TGTGCCAGCAGTGAACCGGGACAGGGGGCCTACGAGCAGTACTTC. The whole variable domain, remainder taken from reference TRBV28 and TRBJ2-7, is DVKVTQSSRYLVKRTGEKVFLECVQDMDHENMFWYRQDPGLGLRLIYFSYDVKMKEKGDIPEGYSVSREKKERFSLILESASTNQTSMYLCASSEPGQGAYEQYFGPGTRLTVT.

V gene TRBV30 combines with J gene TRBJ1-5; 8 bases agree with TRBD1. Germline values: CDR1 GTSNPN, CDR2 SVGIG (reference sequence). The CDR3 is made up of 14 amino acids. With 4 bases clipped from V and 6 bases from J, the junction kept 8 bases outside the gene matches. The CDR3 spells CAWTRTGLGQPQHF. The CDR3 nucleotides are TGTGCCTGGACAAGGACAGGGCTTGGTCAGCCCCAGCATTTT.

This clone was seen only a few times. The chain couples TRBV29-1 to TRBJ2-2; D call uncertain. Germline V gene lookup returns CDR1 SQVTM and CDR2 ANQGSEA. The CDR3 spans 14 residues. V lost 6 bases and J 1 base, leaving 12 bases between the germline ends. The CDR3, as DNA: TGCAGCGTGCGATGGGTAGGGAACACCGGGGAGCTGTTTTTT. It codes for CSVRWVGNTGELFF.

This chain joins TRBV5-1 and TRBJ1-1; 9 bases are shared with TRBD1. The CDR3 runs 14 residues. The V and J ends lost 5 bases and 5 bases, in that order; junction bases with no gene match: 7. The germline CDR1 and CDR2 sequences are SGHRS and YFSETQ. This chain's CDR3 is CASSTGGAGTEAFF. CDR3 DNA sequence: TGCGCCAGCAGTACAGGGGGCGCGGGGACTGAAGCTTTCTTT.

The chain links TRBV2 to TRBJ2-1; 9 nucleotides match TRBD2. The germline V gene has CDR1 SNHLY and CDR2 FYNNEI. This CDR3 spans 15 amino acids. V dropped 5 bases and J dropped 2; count of bases not matched to a gene: 4. The CDR3 spells CASSLTSGTYNEQFF. CDR3 nucleotides: TGTGCCAGCAGTTTGACTAGCGGAACCTACAATGAGCAGTTCTTC.

The chain has TRBV10-1 and TRBJ2-5, with a tentative D call TRBD2 (6 bases). Germline CDR1 reads WNHNN; CDR2 reads SYGVQD (reference sequence). Trimming pared 3 bases from V and 5 bases from J, leaving 25 bases between. The CDR3 totals 18 residues. The CDR3 is CASSEGSGNPGQRETQYF. CDR3 in DNA: TGCGCCAGCAGTGAAGGTAGCGGAAACCCCGGTCAGCGGGAGACCCAGTACTTC.

The chain links TRBV5-1 to TRBJ2-5; D perhaps matches TRBD1 (5 bases). This CDR3 comprises 16 residues. Trimming removed 0 bases at V and 5 bases at J, with 17 bases between. Germline assignment: CDR1 SGHRS and CDR2 YFSETQ. The CDR3 DNA reads TGCGCCAGCAGCTTGGCTTTAACGACAGTCCCCGAGACCCAGTACTTC. Protein: CASSLALTTVPETQYF. The variable domain in full, completed from reference TRBV5-1 and TRBJ2-5, reads KAGVTQTPRYLIKTRGQQVTLSCSPISGHRSVSWYQQTPGQGLQFLFEYFSETQRNKGNFPGRFSGRQFSNSRSEMNVSTLELGDSALYLCASSLALTTVPETQYFGPGTRLLVL.

The chain links TRBV29-1 to TRBJ2-4, with 9 bases identical to TRBD1. Germline CDR1 SQVTM, CDR2 ANQGSEA. There are 12 residues in the CDR3. Germline trimming cut 7 bases from V and 5 bases from J; bases unmatched to any gene: 3. The CDR3 loop is CSGRQGENIQYF. The DNA of the CDR3 is TGCAGCGGAAGACAGGGGGAAAACATTCAGTACTTC.

This clone occurred once. The chain joins TRBV7-2 to TRBJ2-7; no firm D call. The CDR3 length is 12 residues. Trimming stripped 6 bases from V and 1 base from J, with 7 bases between. CDR1 is SGHTA and CDR2 is FQGNSA in the germline V gene. In nucleotides, the CDR3 is TGTGCCAGCAGTTTCGGTTCCTACGAGCAGTACTTC. Its translation: CASSFGSYEQYF.

The J gene is TRBJ2-3, the V gene TRBV29-1; the D gene could be TRBD1 or TRBD2 (6 bases each). The CDR3 has 13 amino acids. The V end lost 6 bases, the J end lost 4 bases, and 14 bases lay between the germline ends. The germline V gene has CDR1 SQVTM and CDR2 ANQGSEA. CDR3 residues: CSVTLEGADTQYF. The DNA for the CDR3 is TGCAGCGTAACCCTGGAGGGGGCAGATACGCAGTATTTT.

This clone was seen once. Written as DNA, the CDR3 is TGTGCCAGTAGCCTGGAGGGCATTGGCAATGAGCAGTTCTTC. Protein product: CASSLEGIGNEQFF. V usage is TRBV19 and J usage is TRBJ2-1; possibly TRBD2 for D (6 bases). This CDR3 has 14 residues. Germline loops: CDR1 LNHDA, CDR2 SQIVND (reference sequence). The V end was cut by 6 bases, the J end by 6 bases, with 15 bases between.